One T cell receptor (beta chain) is described in this entry. No antigen is known for it. These data belong to a study of a mutant IDH1 vaccine in newly diagnosed glioma. Points from the study as a whole: Top-clonotype changes in peripheral T cells seemed unrelated to pseudoprogression.

This table comes from immunoSEQ multiplex PCR, and its TCRdb copy is limited to in-frame clones, with some not included. Found here are some 60,000 clones, 84% of them singletons; the top ten hold around 3.3%. As for time point: week 11, during vaccination. Topical imiquimod accompanied each vaccine dose, which consisted of 300 ug of mutant IDH1 20-mer peptide. CDR1 and CDR2 (germline): MDHEN, SYDVKM. The CDR3 is 13 amino acids. Trimming removed 5 bases from V and 2 bases from J; junction bases left unmatched: 2. Sequenced here: PBMCs, sampled from a glioma patient whose treatment included an IDH1 peptide vaccine. This sequence joins TRBV28 and TRBJ2-7; 8 bases map to TRBD2. This receptor was identified in a man aged 25 to 40 with glioma. This chain's CDR3 is CASSRGGTYEQYF. CDR3 nucleotides: TGTGCCAGCAGTCGCGGGGGGACCTACGAGCAGTACTTC. Full variable domain (missing parts from reference TRBV28 and TRBJ2-7): DVKVTQSSRYLVKRTGEKVFLECVQDMDHENMFWYRQDPGLGLRLIYFSYDVKMKEKGDIPEGYSVSREKKERFSLILESASTNQTSMYLCASSRGGTYEQYFGPGTRLTVT.